This T cell receptor (beta chain) was sequenced during a study of cytomegalovirus exposure and HLA in healthy donors. Turning to the study itself: Of the donors genotyped, about 390 in all, about 80% fell in the Caucasian-associated ancestry cluster. Whole-study results and caveats: Presence/absence analyses rested on an assumption that sequencing depth was roughly uniform across donors. TCR beta sequences numbering more than 15,000 were associated with HLA alleles at 0.05 false discovery rate in a later analysis. Clonal expansion, a later analysis showed, was greater in HLA-associated TCR beta chains than in equally common others.

The study ran its PCR with 60 Vbeta and 13 Jbeta primers. Sequencing was performed with immunoSEQ multiplex PCR; in TCRdb, only in-frame clones are kept and a portion is missing. This table has about 130,000 clones, about 86% appearing once. Worth noting for this clone: The antigen remains undetermined. A read error may produce the germline difference seen at one junction end.

The CDR3 spans 17 residues. The germline V gene encodes CDR1 SSHAT and CDR2 FNYEAQ (reference sequence). The receptor was derived from a man younger than 35 in good health and CMV-seronegative. The sample consisted of PBMCs. The V gene is TRBV7-7, the J gene TRBJ2-5; 10 bases align to TRBD2. The CDR3 loop reads CASSALAGVGKGETQYF. The CDR3, as DNA: TGTGCTAGCAGCGCTCTAGCGGGGGTCGGGAAGGGGGAGACCCAGTACTTC.